This T cell receptor (beta chain) was captured in a study of pediatric ulcerative colitis (dated by TCRdb to between 2018 and 2021). With regard to the full study: Of the ulcerative colitis patients, about 7 had pancolitis and two had left-sided colitis, and histology in every patient was consistent with ulcerative colitis. By Pediatric Ulcerative Colitis Activity Index, two patients had mild disease, several had moderate disease and three had acute severe colitis. From nine newly diagnosed, treatment-naive pediatric ulcerative colitis patients and four non-IBD control children, paired blood and rectal samples were collected. What the work shows at the level of the full study, not this receptor alone: For technical reasons, blood samples from a couple of patients gave substantially fewer templates, and these samples were excluded from the blood-rectal overlap analysis. Autologous blood-rectal clonal overlap was significantly higher in ulcerative colitis patients than in controls, suggesting increased T cell trafficking to inflamed tissue. Because repertoires came from total lymphocyte DNA, patterns in rare subsets such as regulatory T cells may not be reflected. The healthy control group was small, with only a few individuals. Two rectal CDR3 clonotypes were present in all ulcerative colitis patients and in none of the controls. Features of the rectal repertoire distinguished controls, mild-moderate colitis patients and acute severe colitis patients, and in acute severe colitis, rectal diversity was reduced because of clonal expansions. Rectal pinch biopsies may have included blood-derived T cells, especially in patients with overt colitis.

Worth noting for this clone: The target of this receptor is not known. No much larger clone exists at a distance of one base, and base qualities are not known.

During colonoscopy, one to two pinch biopsies were obtained from the rectum for research purposes. Before the diagnostic colonoscopy, none of the ulcerative colitis patients had been given any immunosuppressive medication. Rectal biopsies were digested with proteinase K before DNA isolation. The Wizard kit (Promega) was used to extract genomic DNA from both blood and intestinal samples. V sheds 0 bases and J sheds 6 bases, leaving 12 bases between their ends. From the cysteine up to the phenylalanine, the CDR3 has a length of 14 residues. Only the CDR3 portion is preserved as DNA: 42 bases, with reading frame beginning at the first base. CDR1 and CDR2 (SGHNT, YENEEA) derive from the germline V gene. Rearranged CDR3 beta regions were amplified from genomic DNA with multiplex V and J primers using the immunoSEQ TRB Survey service. To keep sequencing depth the same across samples, survey-level depth of up to 500,000 reads per sample was applied. The libraries were purified and pooled, then sequenced using Illumina technology. The original methods were these. Productive clonality, sample overlap, pairwise scatters, CDR3 beta length, V/D/J gene usage and productiveness were all assessed with the immunoSEQ online tools. Calculated diversity was defined as the number of unique rearrangements divided by total templates, multiplied by 100, and Shannon and Simpson indices were computed as well. For principal component analysis, Z-score normalized data were analyzed with the R prcomp function and the ggbiplot package. Morisita's index was used to quantify the clonal overlap between blood and rectum within each subject. As stored in TCRdb, this immuneACCESS dataset retains in-frame rearrangements with V and J assigned. A fraction of the clones does not appear; measured against another copy, unresolved V genes explain less than half of the discrepancy, and the remainder lacks a known reason. Clonal size and the V and J genes are those of that table, whereas D and trimming came from the DNA. The sample profile shows some 25,000 clones; about 67% of them were found once. Approximately 8% of the sample comes from the top ten.

In this chain, TRBV11-3 is recombined with TRBJ2-7; the D gene cannot be named for sure. The sample taken for sequencing was gut tissue. This TCR was recovered from a boy between 5 and 17 years old with severe ulcerative colitis. The CDR3 reads CASSLDAWPGEQYF. The nucleotides are TGTGCCAGCAGCTTAGATGCGTGGCCTGGCGAGCAGTACTTC.